This T cell receptor (beta chain) was captured by sequencing in a study of blood T cell repertoires in COVID-19. The repertoire was sequenced with immunoSEQ multiplex PCR; TCRdb's copy has only in-frame clones and lacks some. This table has about 280,000 clones, 85% appearing once. V gave up 6 bases and J gave up 8 bases; unmatched junction bases: 8. The CDR3 covers 14 residues. CDR1 is MNHEY and CDR2 is SVGAGI in the germline V gene. The sequence was collected from a woman aged 45-60 years who had recovered from COVID-19. Sample: PBMCs or T cells enriched from blood (not recorded which). The chain has TRBV6-5 and TRBJ1-4; 8 bases match TRBD1. For the CDR3, the DNA is TGTGCCAGCAGACCAGGGGGCTATAGGGAAAAACTGTTTTTT. Translating gives CASRPGGYREKLFF.